This T cell receptor (beta chain) was sequenced during a study of metastatic and nonmetastatic thyroid tumors. As for the study in general: Samples came from malignant and benign thyroid patients, and repertoires were compared across blood and tumor or nodule tissue. Whole-study findings and limits: The study reportedly found significantly higher TCR beta diversity in malignant thyroid tumors than benign nodules, in blood and tumor.

The CDR3 extends over 15 amino acids. Germline loops: CDR1 LGHNA, CDR2 YNFKEQ. J lost 6 bases, V lost 1 base, and 4 bases had no gene match. Comment on this clone: Its antigen is unidentified.

Per the authors' pipeline: In papillary thyroid cancer, a distant-metastasis classifier was built using CDR3 differences across clinicopathological groups. TCRdb re-called the PCR reads with MiXCR. For this entry, the V and J calls and clone size follow TCRdb and not the study's own pipeline. The sample consists of some 36,000 clones, 15% to 20% of them appearing once. There were no patients who had received any treatment before thyroid surgery. The origin of this receptor is a male donor with papillary thyroid cancer or a benign thyroid nodule (not recorded which). Some clones in this sample may be carry-over from other donors' samples. The chain carries TRBV4-2 and TRBJ2-3; 10 bases are shared with TRBD2. The specimen was blood. CDR3 nucleotide sequence: TGTGCCAGCAGCCAAGGAGCGGGAGGGCAGGATACGCAGTATTTT. This codes for CASSQGAGGQDTQYF.